These 18 T cell receptor beta chains share one sample of origin, sequenced in a study of T cell responses to AZD1222 COVID-19 vaccine. Profiled with immunoSEQ multiplex PCR; TCRdb holds only in-frame clones, not every one. Of more than 80,000 clones in the sample, under 95% were seen once. The sample here was peripheral blood, taken on day 0 of AZD1222 vaccination. These receptors were taken from an adult in good health.

The chain combines TRBV30 with TRBJ1-3; 7 nucleotides match TRBD1. CDR1 is GTSNPN, CDR2 SVGIG, per germline (reference sequence). V dropped 8 bases and J dropped 3; count of bases not matched to a gene: 10. This CDR3 has 14 amino acids. CDR3 loop: CAGTTGVSGNTIYF. CDR3 nucleotide sequence: TGTGCCGGGACTACAGGGGTTAGTGGAAACACCATATATTTT.

The chain combines TRBV28 with TRBJ1-1, with D tentatively TRBD1 (5 bases). Germline-derived CDR1 and CDR2 are MDHEN and SYDVKM. The CDR3 totals 11 residues. The V end was cut by 3 bases, the J end by 11 bases, with 10 bases between. DNA of the CDR3: TGTGCCAGCAGTTTTAAGGGGACTGCTTTCTTT. This encodes CASSFKGTAFF.

The V gene is TRBV4-3, the J gene TRBJ1-6, with 8 bases that match TRBD1. V lost 3 bases and J lost 4; bases outside the gene matches: 5. The CDR3 covers 16 residues. Germline V CDR1 and CDR2: LGHNA, YSLEER. CDR3 in DNA: TGCGCCAGCAGCCACCGACAGGGGACGTATAATTCACCCCTCCACTTT. Encoded protein: CASSHRQGTYNSPLHF.

The V gene is TRBV27, the J gene TRBJ2-6, with 7 bases identical to TRBD1. V lost 6 bases, J lost 2 bases, and 7 bases stayed unmatched. Per the germline V gene, CDR1 is MNHEY and CDR2 is SMNVEV (reference sequence). CDR3 length equals 16 residues. The CDR3 loop reads CASSQLDRAGANVLTF. CDR3 in DNA: TGTGCCAGCAGCCAACTAGACAGGGCTGGGGCCAACGTCCTGACTTTC.

V is TRBV13 and J is TRBJ2-7, with 8 bases fitting TRBD1. The J segment lost 5 bases and the V segment lost 5 bases, leaving 11 bases of the junction unmatched. The CDR3 contains 15 residues. Germline V lookup: CDR1 PRHDT, CDR2 FYEKMQ (reference sequence). CDR3 sequence: CASSIRQGIIDEQYF. The CDR3 nucleotides read TGTGCCAGCAGCATCCGACAGGGGATTATCGACGAGCAGTACTTC.

The V gene is TRBV7-2, the J gene TRBJ2-5; 8 bases fit TRBD2. Germline CDR1 is SGHTA and CDR2 is FQGNSA. CDR3 length: 16 residues. With 4 bases clipped from V and 1 base from J, the junction kept 8 bases outside the gene matches. This chain's CDR3 is CASSSNRAGAQETQYF. The CDR3 bases are TGTGCCAGCAGCTCCAACCGAGCGGGGGCCCAAGAGACCCAGTACTTC. The full variable domain, completed using reference TRBV7-2 and TRBJ2-5, is GAGVSQSPSNKVTEKGKDVELRCDPISGHTALYWYRQSLGQGLEFLIYFQGNSAPDKSGLPSDRFSAERTGGSVSTLTIQRTQQEDSAVYLCASSSNRAGAQETQYFGPGTRLLVL.

The gene calls are TRBV5-1 and TRBJ1-4, with TRBD1 identical over 12 bases. In germline, CDR1 is SGHRS, CDR2 YFSETQ. After removal of 4 bases from V and 7 bases from J, the junction contained 14 bases not matched to a gene. The CDR3 has 18 residues. CDR3 amino acids: CASSRGTGGEGRREKLFF. DNA for the CDR3: TGCGCCAGCAGCCGGGGGACAGGGGGCGAGGGGCGTCGTGAAAAACTGTTTTTT.

As DNA, the CDR3 is TGTGCCAGTAGTCGACGGAATGAAGCTTTCTTT. Protein: CASSRRNEAFF. The chain couples TRBV19 to TRBJ1-1; D call uncertain. The ends were cut back, 5 bases at V and 7 bases at J, with 8 bases in the middle. Germline CDR1 reads LNHDA; CDR2 reads SQIVND (reference sequence). The CDR3 sequence is 11 residues long.

The V and J genes are TRBV2 and TRBJ2-6, with D perhaps matching TRBD2 (5 bases). The CDR3 has 13 residues. Looked up from germline, CDR1 is SNHLY and CDR2 is FYNNEI. The germline V and J ends were trimmed by 11 bases and 4 bases, with 12 bases remaining between them. CDR3 amino acids: CAGGRGGANVLTF. The CDR3 coding sequence is TGTGCCGGAGGCCGGGGAGGGGCCAACGTCCTGACTTTC.

The rearrangement uses TRBV6-6 and TRBJ1-2; TRBD1 matches at 7 bases. Per the germline V gene, CDR1 is MNHNY and CDR2 is SVGAGI (reference sequence). V gave up 2 bases and J gave up 8 bases; unmatched junction bases: 8. This CDR3 comprises 14 residues. The CDR3 sequence: CASSYRQGQEGYTF. As DNA, the CDR3 is TGTGCCAGCAGTTACCGACAGGGCCAGGAAGGCTACACCTTC.

J is TRBJ1-1 and V is TRBV3-1 (or the pseudogene TRBV3-2); D remains unclear. V lost 4 bases to trimming and J lost 4 bases, with 10 bases between them. Germline V gene data show CDR1 as LGHDT and CDR2 as YNNKEL (reference sequence). This CDR3 is built from 13 residues. CDR3: CASSRKDVTEAFF. The CDR3 bases are TGTGCCAGCAGCCGAAAGGATGTCACTGAAGCTTTCTTT.

The genes are TRBV29-1 and TRBJ1-1; 7 nucleotides line up with TRBD1. V gave up 4 bases and J gave up 4 bases; unmatched junction bases: 6. The CDR3 has 13 residues. Germline V CDR1 and CDR2: SQVTM, ANQGSEA. CDR3 coding DNA: TGCAGCGTTGCCAGGGGGAGCGGCACTGAAGCTTTCTTT. Translation gives CSVARGSGTEAFF.

The chain carries TRBV12-3 or TRBV12-4 and TRBJ2-1; D uncertain. The CDR3 runs 13 residues. Trimming removed 2 bases from V and 6 bases from J, with 8 bases in between. CDR3 in DNA: TGTGCCAGCAGTTTACCCTCCCGCAATGAGCAGTTCTTC. Protein sequence: CASSLPSRNEQFF.

J is TRBJ2-7 and V is TRBV7-2; D unresolved. Trimming pared 3 bases from V and 6 bases from J, leaving 15 bases between. Germline assignment: CDR1 SGHTA and CDR2 FQGNSA. The CDR3 runs 14 residues. The CDR3 DNA reads as TGTGCCAGCAGCTTCCACAACGAATGGGGCGAGCAGTACTTC. Translated: CASSFHNEWGEQYF.

The V call is TRBV19, the J call TRBJ2-7; 7 bases fit TRBD2. Germline V gene lookup returns CDR1 LNHDA and CDR2 SQIVND (reference sequence). The CDR3 covers 12 residues. V dropped 2 bases and J dropped 5; count of bases not matched to a gene: 0. The CDR3 sequence: CASSIRGDEQYF. The CDR3 bases are TGTGCCAGTAGTATACGGGGGGACGAGCAGTACTTC.

This clone was observed many times. The chain uses TRBV9 and TRBJ2-3, with TRBD2 identical over 7 bases. The ends lost 6 bases at V and 0 bases at J; junction bases unmatched: 22. This CDR3 region has 20 residues. Germline values: CDR1 SGDLS, CDR2 YYNGEE. The CDR3 DNA is TGTGCCAGCACCCAGCTGGACGGGCAGGGAGGGGTTCAGAGCACAGATACGCAGTATTTT. As protein: CASTQLDGQGGVQSTDTQYF.

V gene TRBV7-8 combines with J gene TRBJ2-5; D might be TRBD2 (6 bases). The V gene's germline CDR1 is SGHVS and CDR2 FQNEAQ. V was trimmed by 1 base and J by 7 bases, leaving 10 bases between them. This CDR3 is built from 13 residues. The chain's CDR3 is CASSLGGGATQYF. The CDR3 DNA is TGTGCCAGCAGCTTAGGGGGAGGAGCGACCCAGTACTTC. The complete variable domain, with remaining parts taken from reference TRBV7-8 and TRBJ2-5, reads GAGVSQSPRYKVAKRGQDVALRCDPISGHVSLFWYQQALGQGPEFLTYFQNEAQLDKSGLPSDRFFAERPEGSVSTLKIQRTQQEDSAVYLCASSLGGGATQYFGPGTRLLVL.

The J gene is TRBJ2-7, the V gene TRBV7-9; 8 bases are shared with TRBD1. The V gene end was trimmed by 5 bases and the J gene end by 7 bases; junction bases not matched to a gene: 10. This CDR3 has 14 amino acids. Germline CDR1 SEHNR, CDR2 FQNEAQ (reference sequence). This chain's CDR3 is CASSHGQGSGEQYF. CDR3 bases: TGTGCCAGCAGCCACGGACAGGGCTCAGGAGAGCAGTACTTC. Full variable domain (outside the CDR3, taken from reference TRBV7-9 and TRBJ2-7): DTGVSQNPRHKITKRGQNVTFRCDPISEHNRLYWYRQTLGQGPEFLTYFQNEAQLEKSRLLSDRFSAERPKGSFSTLEIQRTEQGDSAMYLCASSHGQGSGEQYFGPGTRLTVT.